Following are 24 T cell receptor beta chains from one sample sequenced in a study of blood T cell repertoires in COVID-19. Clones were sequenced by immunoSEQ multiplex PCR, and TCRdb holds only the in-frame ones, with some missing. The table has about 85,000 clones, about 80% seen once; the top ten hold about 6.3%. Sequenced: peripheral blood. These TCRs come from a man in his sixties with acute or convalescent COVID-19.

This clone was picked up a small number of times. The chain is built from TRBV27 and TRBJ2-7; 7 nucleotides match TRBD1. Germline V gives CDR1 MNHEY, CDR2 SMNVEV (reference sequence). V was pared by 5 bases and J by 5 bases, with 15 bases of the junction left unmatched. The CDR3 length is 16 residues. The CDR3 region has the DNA TGTGCCAGCAGTCCAACCTCAGGGACAGACGTACACGAGCAGTACTTC. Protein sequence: CASSPTSGTDVHEQYF.

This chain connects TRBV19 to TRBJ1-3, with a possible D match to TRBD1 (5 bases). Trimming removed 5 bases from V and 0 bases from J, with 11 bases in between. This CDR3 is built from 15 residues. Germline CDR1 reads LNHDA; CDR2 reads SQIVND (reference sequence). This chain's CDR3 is CASSSPGYSGNTIYF. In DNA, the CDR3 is TGTGCCAGTAGTTCTCCAGGGTACTCTGGAAACACCATATATTTT. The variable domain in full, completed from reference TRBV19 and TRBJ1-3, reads DGGITQSPKYLFRKEGQNVTLSCEQNLNHDAMYWYRQDPGQGLRLIYYSQIVNDFQKGDIAEGYSVSREKKESFPLTVTSAQKNPTAFYLCASSSPGYSGNTIYFGEGSWLTVV.

In DNA, the CDR3 is TGTGCCAGCAGCCACAGACAGGGATCTAGCACAGATACGCAGTATTTT. It codes for CASSHRQGSSTDTQYF. The chain has TRBV3-1 (or the pseudogene TRBV3-2) and TRBJ2-3, with 7 positions matching TRBD1. The CDR3 length is 16 residues. Germline CDR1 reads LGHDT; CDR2 reads YNNKEL (reference sequence). V was clipped by 3 bases and J by 0 bases; unmatched bases: 6.

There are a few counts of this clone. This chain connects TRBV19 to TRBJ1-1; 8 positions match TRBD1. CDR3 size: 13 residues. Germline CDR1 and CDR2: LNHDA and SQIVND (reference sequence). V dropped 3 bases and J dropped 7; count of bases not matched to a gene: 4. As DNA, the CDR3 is TGTGCCAGTAGTATTCAGGGGGCCGATGAAGCTTTCTTT. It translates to CASSIQGADEAFF.

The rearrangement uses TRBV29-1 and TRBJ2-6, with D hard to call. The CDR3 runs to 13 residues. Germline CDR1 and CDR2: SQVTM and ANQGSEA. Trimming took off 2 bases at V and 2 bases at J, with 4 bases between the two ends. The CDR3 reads CSVELPGANVLTF. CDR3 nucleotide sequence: TGCAGCGTTGAACTTCCTGGGGCCAACGTCCTGACTTTC.

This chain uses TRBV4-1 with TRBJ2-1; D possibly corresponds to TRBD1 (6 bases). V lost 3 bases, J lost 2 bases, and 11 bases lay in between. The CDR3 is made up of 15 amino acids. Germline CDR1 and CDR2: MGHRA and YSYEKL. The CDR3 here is CASSHGRGTYNEQFF. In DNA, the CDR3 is TGCGCCAGCAGCCATGGCAGGGGAACCTACAATGAGCAGTTCTTC.

The CDR3 DNA follows: TGTGCCACCAGCAGAGATCAGGCTGCGGGGGGGCGGAGAGAGACCCAGTACTTC. Translation gives CATSRDQAAGGRRETQYF. J is TRBJ2-5 and V is TRBV15; 9 bases map to TRBD2. Germline values: CDR1 LNHNV, CDR2 YYDKDF (reference sequence). Unmatched junction bases numbered 12, after V lost 0 bases and J lost 4 bases. CDR3 length equals 18 residues.

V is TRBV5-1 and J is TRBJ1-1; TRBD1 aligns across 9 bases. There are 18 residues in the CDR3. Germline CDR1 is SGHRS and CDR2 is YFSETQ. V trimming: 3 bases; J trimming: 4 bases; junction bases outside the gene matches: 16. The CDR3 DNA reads TGCGCCAGCAGCTGGGGGGACAGGGAAAGGTTAAAGGGCACTGAAGCTTTCTTT. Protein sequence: CASSWGDRERLKGTEAFF. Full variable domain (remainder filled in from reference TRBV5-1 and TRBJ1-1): KAGVTQTPRYLIKTRGQQVTLSCSPISGHRSVSWYQQTPGQGLQFLFEYFSETQRNKGNFPGRFSGRQFSNSRSEMNVSTLELGDSALYLCASSWGDRERLKGTEAFFGQGTRLTVV.

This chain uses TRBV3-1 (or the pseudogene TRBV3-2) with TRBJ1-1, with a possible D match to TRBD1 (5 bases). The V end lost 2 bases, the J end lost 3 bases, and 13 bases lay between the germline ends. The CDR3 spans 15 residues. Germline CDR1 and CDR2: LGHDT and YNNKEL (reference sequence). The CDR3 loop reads CASSQRHGGDTEAFF. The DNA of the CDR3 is TGTGCCAGCAGCCAAAGACACGGGGGAGACACTGAAGCTTTCTTT.

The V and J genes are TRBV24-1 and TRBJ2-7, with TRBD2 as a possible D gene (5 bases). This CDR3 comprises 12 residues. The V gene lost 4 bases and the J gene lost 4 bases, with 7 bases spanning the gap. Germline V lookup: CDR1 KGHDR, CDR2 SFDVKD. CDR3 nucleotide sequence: TGTGCCACCAGTGAGACGGGATACGAGCAGTACTTC. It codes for CATSETGYEQYF.

The CDR3 spells CASSFKGAPYEQYF. The DNA of the CDR3 is TGTGCCAGCAGCTTCAAAGGAGCCCCCTACGAGCAGTACTTC. The chain recombines TRBV7-2 with TRBJ2-7; D ambiguous. Germline lookup yields CDR1 SGHTA and CDR2 FQGNSA. The CDR3 consists of 14 residues. Trimming removed 3 bases from V and 2 bases from J, with 11 bases in between.

DNA for the CDR3: TGTGCCTCAAACAGGGGGCCAGGAAACACCATATATTTT. It encodes CASNRGPGNTIYF. The chain links TRBV3-1 (or the pseudogene TRBV3-2) to TRBJ1-3; 9 nucleotides agree with TRBD1. Per the germline V gene, CDR1 is LGHDT and CDR2 is YNNKEL (reference sequence). The CDR3 contains 13 residues. The ends lost 11 bases at V and 4 bases at J; junction bases unmatched: 6.

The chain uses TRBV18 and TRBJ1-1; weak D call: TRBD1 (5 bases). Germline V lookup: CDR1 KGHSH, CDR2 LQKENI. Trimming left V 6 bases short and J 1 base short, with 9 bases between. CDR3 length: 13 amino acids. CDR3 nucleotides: TGTGCCAGCTCTCGGACACCGAACACTGAAGCTTTCTTT. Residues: CASSRTPNTEAFF. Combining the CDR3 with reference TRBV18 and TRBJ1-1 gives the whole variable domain NAGVMQNPRHLVRRRGQEARLRCSPMKGHSHVYWYRQLPEEGLKFMVYLQKENIIDESGMPKERFSAEFPKEGPSILRIQQVVRGDSAAYFCASSRTPNTEAFFGQGTRLTVV.

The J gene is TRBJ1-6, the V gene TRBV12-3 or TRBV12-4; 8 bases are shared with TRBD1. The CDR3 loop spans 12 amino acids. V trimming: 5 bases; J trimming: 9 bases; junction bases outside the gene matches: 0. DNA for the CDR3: TGTGCCAGCAGTGACAGGGGTTCACCCCTCCACTTT. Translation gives CASSDRGSPLHF.

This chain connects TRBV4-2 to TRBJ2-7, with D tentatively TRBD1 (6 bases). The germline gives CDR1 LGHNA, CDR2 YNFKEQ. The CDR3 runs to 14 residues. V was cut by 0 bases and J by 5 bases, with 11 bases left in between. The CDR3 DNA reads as TGTGCCAGCAGCCAAGAGAAACAGGGTGACGAGCAGTACTTC. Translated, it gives CASSQEKQGDEQYF.

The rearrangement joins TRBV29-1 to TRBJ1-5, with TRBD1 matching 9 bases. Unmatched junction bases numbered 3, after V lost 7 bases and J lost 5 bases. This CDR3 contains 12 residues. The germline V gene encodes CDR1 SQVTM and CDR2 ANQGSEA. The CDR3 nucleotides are TGCAGCGCCCGGACAGGGGATCAGCCCCAGCATTTT. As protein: CSARTGDQPQHF.

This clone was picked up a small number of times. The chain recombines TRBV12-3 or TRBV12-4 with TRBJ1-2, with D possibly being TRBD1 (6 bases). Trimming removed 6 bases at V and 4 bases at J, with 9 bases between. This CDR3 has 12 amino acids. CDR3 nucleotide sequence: TGTGCCAGCAGAACGGACAGCTATGGCTACACCTTC. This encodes CASRTDSYGYTF.

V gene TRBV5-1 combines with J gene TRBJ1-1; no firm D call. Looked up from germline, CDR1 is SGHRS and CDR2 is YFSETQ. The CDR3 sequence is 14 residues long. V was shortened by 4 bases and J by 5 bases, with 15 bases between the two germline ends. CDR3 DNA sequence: TGCGCCAGCAGCCCGGACTCGGTGCGGACTGAAGCTTTCTTT. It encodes CASSPDSVRTEAFF.

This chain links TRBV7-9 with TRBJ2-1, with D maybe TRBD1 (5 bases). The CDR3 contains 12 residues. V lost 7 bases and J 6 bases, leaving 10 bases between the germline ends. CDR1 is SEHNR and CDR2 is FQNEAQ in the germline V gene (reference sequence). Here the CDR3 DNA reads TGTGCCAGCAAGACAGTGCCCAATGAGCAGTTCTTC. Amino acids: CASKTVPNEQFF. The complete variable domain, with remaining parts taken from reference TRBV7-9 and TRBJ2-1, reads DTGVSQNPRHKITKRGQNVTFRCDPISEHNRLYWYRQTLGQGPEFLTYFQNEAQLEKSRLLSDRFSAERPKGSFSTLEIQRTEQGDSAMYLCASKTVPNEQFFGPGTRLTVL.

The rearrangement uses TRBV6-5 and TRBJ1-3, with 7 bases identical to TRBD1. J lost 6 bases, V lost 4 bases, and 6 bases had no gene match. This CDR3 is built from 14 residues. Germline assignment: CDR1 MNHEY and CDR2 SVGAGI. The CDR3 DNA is TGTGCCAGCAGTTGGAGGGGGCGAGAAAACACCATATATTTT. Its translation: CASSWRGRENTIYF.

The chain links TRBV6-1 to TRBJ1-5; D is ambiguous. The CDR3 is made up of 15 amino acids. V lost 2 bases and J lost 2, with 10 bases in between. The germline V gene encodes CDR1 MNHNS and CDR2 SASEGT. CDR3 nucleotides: TGTGCCAGCAGTGAATGGGAGGGAGGCAATCAGCCCCAGCATTTT. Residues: CASSEWEGGNQPQHF.

The CDR3 sequence is CASSPGISYEQYF. The DNA for the CDR3 is TGTGCCAGCAGCCCCGGGATTTCCTACGAGCAGTACTTC. This chain connects TRBV3-1 (or the pseudogene TRBV3-2) to TRBJ2-7; maybe TRBD2 (5 bases). V lost 4 bases and J lost 1, with 8 bases in between. The CDR3 has 13 residues. The germline gives CDR1 LGHDT, CDR2 YNNKEL (reference sequence).

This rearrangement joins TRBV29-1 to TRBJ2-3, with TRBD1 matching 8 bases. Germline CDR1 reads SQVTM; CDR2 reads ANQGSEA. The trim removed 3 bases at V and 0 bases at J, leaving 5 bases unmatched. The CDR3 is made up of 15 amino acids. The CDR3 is CSVDRRQGSTDTQYF. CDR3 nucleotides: TGCAGCGTTGATCGCCGACAGGGGAGCACAGATACGCAGTATTTT.

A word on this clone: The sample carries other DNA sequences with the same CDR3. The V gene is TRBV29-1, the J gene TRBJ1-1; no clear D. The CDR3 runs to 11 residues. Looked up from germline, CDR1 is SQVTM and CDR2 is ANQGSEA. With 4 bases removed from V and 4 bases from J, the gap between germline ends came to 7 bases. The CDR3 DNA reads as TGCAGCGTTGGAAGGAGCACTGAAGCTTTCTTT. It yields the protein CSVGRSTEAFF.